Sequencing of this TCR beta chain was carried out in a study of identifying expanded T cells in peripheral blood. General study findings and limits: Over about two and four weeks, about 15 and 18 clones changed, versus around 1.2 between replicates. Approximately two-week clone count variance significantly increased as total template count grew.

During the collection period, no donor immune events like infections were recorded. This CDR3 is built from 12 residues. Germline V gene lookup returns CDR1 SGHRS and CDR2 YFSETQ. The ends were cut back, 3 bases at V and 1 base at J, with 4 bases in the middle. Points on this clone: What it binds is not known.

TCRdb's table, derived via immunoSEQ multiplex PCR, lists solely in-frame clones and lacks some. The sample yields tens of thousands of clones, more than 75% seen once. The sequencing input was blood. The rearrangement links TRBV5-1 to TRBJ1-1; D is uncertain. The TCR originated in a person between 18 and 75 years old in good health. The CDR3 DNA follows: TGCGCCAGCAGCTCGGGGAACACTGAAGCTTTCTTT. It is translated as CASSSGNTEAFF.